Below are 13 T cell receptor beta chains sequenced from a single sample in a study of blood T cell repertoires in COVID-19. The assay was immunoSEQ multiplex PCR, and TCRdb's table has in-frame clones only and misses some. This sample carries 250,000 or so clones, roughly 84% of them seen once, and the ten largest clones take over 1.5%. Source material: peripheral blood. These receptors originate from a woman aged 40 to 50 who had recovered from COVID-19.

V is TRBV5-4 and J is TRBJ2-7; no definite D call. From germline, CDR1 is SGHNT and CDR2 YYREEE (reference sequence). V was cut by 5 bases and J by 3 bases, with 9 bases left in between. This CDR3 is built from 12 residues. In nucleotides, the CDR3 is TGTGCCAGCAGTTCTTCTATCTACGAGCAGTACTTC. It is translated as CASSSSIYEQYF. Variable domain in full (rest from reference TRBV5-4 and TRBJ2-7): ETGVTQSPTHLIKTRGQQVTLRCSSQSGHNTVSWYQQALGQGPQFIFQYYREEENGRGNFPPRFSGLQFPNYSSELNVNALELDDSALYLCASSSSIYEQYFGPGTRLTVT.

This chain joins TRBV5-6 and TRBJ1-1; 7 bases match TRBD1. Germline CDR1 reads SGHDT; CDR2 reads YYEEEE. J was trimmed by 1 base and V by 3 bases; bases with no gene match: 6. This CDR3 has 15 residues. DNA for the CDR3: TGTGCCAGCAGCTGGGGGGACAGAGAGAACACTGAAGCTTTCTTT. This codes for CASSWGDRENTEAFF.

This clone is a singleton in its sample. The V and J genes are TRBV4-1 and TRBJ1-5; the match to TRBD1 covers 11 bases. The CDR3 has 19 residues. After removal of 4 bases from V and 1 base from J, the junction contained 12 bases not matched to a gene. Germline-derived CDR1 and CDR2 are MGHRA and YSYEKL. CDR3 amino acids: CASSLPGTGGFGSNQPQHF. For the CDR3, the DNA is TGCGCCAGCAGCCTACCCGGGACAGGGGGTTTTGGGAGCAATCAGCCCCAGCATTTT.

This sequence joins TRBV18 and TRBJ1-4; D is perhaps TRBD1 (6 bases). The CDR3 length is 15 residues. The V end was cut by 2 bases, the J end by 7 bases, with 14 bases between. The germline CDR1 and CDR2 sequences are KGHSH and LQKENI. CDR3 sequence reads: CASSPSPGEGEKLFF. Written as DNA, the CDR3 is TGTGCCAGCTCACCATCCCCAGGGGAGGGTGAAAAACTGTTTTTT. Combining the CDR3 with reference TRBV18 and TRBJ1-4 gives the whole variable domain NAGVMQNPRHLVRRRGQEARLRCSPMKGHSHVYWYRQLPEEGLKFMVYLQKENIIDESGMPKERFSAEFPKEGPSILRIQQVVRGDSAAYFCASSPSPGEGEKLFFGSGTQLSVL.

This clone has only one observation. The rearrangement joins TRBV28 to TRBJ1-6; D not resolved. The germline gives CDR1 MDHEN, CDR2 SYDVKM. V dropped 7 bases and J dropped 7 bases, with 8 bases sitting between them. The CDR3 has 12 amino acids. For the CDR3, the DNA is TGTGCCAGCAAGCAGAGGAATTCACCCCTCCACTTT. This encodes CASKQRNSPLHF.

The genes are TRBV5-1 and TRBJ1-2; perhaps TRBD1 as D (5 bases). Germline V gene sequence: CDR1 SGHRS, CDR2 YFSETQ. The V end lost 3 bases, the J end lost 4 bases, and 16 bases lay between the germline ends. The CDR3 extends over 15 amino acids. The chain's CDR3 is CASSWGLGGFYGYTF. The CDR3 DNA sequence: TGCGCCAGCAGCTGGGGCCTGGGAGGATTCTATGGCTACACCTTC.

In this sample, this clone turned up a few times. This chain connects TRBV2 to TRBJ2-6; 7 nucleotides align to TRBD1. The germline V gene encodes CDR1 SNHLY and CDR2 FYNNEI. Trimming took 8 bases from V and 3 from J; bases not matched to a gene: 13. The CDR3 runs to 17 residues. In DNA form, the CDR3 reads TGTGCCAGCGGAAACAGGGGTGTATCGGGTGGGGCCAACGTCCTGACTTTC. It yields the protein CASGNRGVSGGANVLTF.

The chain combines TRBV13 with TRBJ2-5; D gene ambiguous. CDR1 is PRHDT, CDR2 FYEKMQ, per germline (reference sequence). CDR3 length: 14 amino acids. V shed 5 bases and J shed 2 bases, with 12 bases lying between them. CDR3 protein: CASSLSSYQETQYF. The CDR3 nucleotides are TGTGCCAGCAGCCTCTCGTCGTATCAAGAGACCCAGTACTTC.

The chain has TRBV7-3 and TRBJ2-7, with 8 bases that match TRBD1. This CDR3 contains 15 residues. V was pared by 6 bases and J by 3 bases, with 10 bases of the junction left unmatched. CDR1 and CDR2 from the germline V gene are SGHTA and FQGTGA. This chain's CDR3 is CASSPTGTGNYEQYF. Here the CDR3 DNA reads TGTGCCAGCAGTCCGACTGGGACAGGAAACTACGAGCAGTACTTC.

The chain employs TRBV5-4 and TRBJ2-2; 9 nucleotides align to TRBD1. Trimming cost V 4 bases and J 4 bases; bases outside gene matches: 8. CDR1 and CDR2 from the germline V gene are SGHNT and YYREEE (reference sequence). This CDR3 contains 16 residues. The DNA for the CDR3 is TGTGCCAGCAGCGATCCGGGACAGGGTAGCACCGGGGAGCTGTTTTTT. It translates to CASSDPGQGSTGELFF. Full variable domain (remainder filled in from reference TRBV5-4 and TRBJ2-2): ETGVTQSPTHLIKTRGQQVTLRCSSQSGHNTVSWYQQALGQGPQFIFQYYREEENGRGNFPPRFSGLQFPNYSSELNVNALELDDSALYLCASSDPGQGSTGELFFGEGSRLTVL.

This clone was seen a handful of times. The chain combines TRBV9 with TRBJ2-2; TRBD1 matches 9 bases. Per germline, CDR1 SGDLS and CDR2 YYNGEE. Trimming removed 2 bases from V and 0 bases from J; junction bases left unmatched: 2. CDR3 length equals 16 residues. Here the CDR3 DNA reads TGTGCCAGCAGCGTCAGACAGGGGGCGAACACCGGGGAGCTGTTTTTT. Translation gives CASSVRQGANTGELFF.

The J gene is TRBJ2-6, the V gene TRBV6-1, with D unresolved. The V end lost 3 bases, the J end lost 0 bases, and 6 bases lay between the germline ends. The germline V gene encodes CDR1 MNHNS and CDR2 SASEGT. The CDR3 is 15 residues long. CDR3 protein: CASSDTASGANVLTF. The DNA of the CDR3 is TGTGCCAGCAGTGATACAGCCTCTGGGGCCAACGTCCTGACTTTC.

This sequence joins TRBV2 and TRBJ1-2, with D tentatively TRBD1 (5 bases). The CDR3 extends over 14 amino acids. The V end lost 4 bases, the J end lost 6 bases, and 15 bases lay between the germline ends. In germline, CDR1 is SNHLY, CDR2 FYNNEI. The CDR3 sequence is CASSASGHRNGYTF. The CDR3 bases are TGTGCCAGCAGTGCCTCTGGACACCGAAATGGCTACACCTTC.